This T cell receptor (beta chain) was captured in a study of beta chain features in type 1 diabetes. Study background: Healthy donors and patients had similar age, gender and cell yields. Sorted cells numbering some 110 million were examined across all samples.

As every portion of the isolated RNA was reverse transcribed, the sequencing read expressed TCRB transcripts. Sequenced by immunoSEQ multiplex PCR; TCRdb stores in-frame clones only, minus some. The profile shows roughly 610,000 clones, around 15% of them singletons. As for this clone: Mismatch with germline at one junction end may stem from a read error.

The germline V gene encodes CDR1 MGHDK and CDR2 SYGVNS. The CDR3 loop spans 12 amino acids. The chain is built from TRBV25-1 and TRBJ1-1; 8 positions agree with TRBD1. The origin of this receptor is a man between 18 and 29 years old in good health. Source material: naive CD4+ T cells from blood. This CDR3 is CASSEQGAEAFF. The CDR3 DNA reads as TGTGCCAGCAGTGAACAGGGGGCTGAGGCTTTCTTT.